The clone carrying this TCR beta chain was detected a few times. Its cognate antigen is unknown. The CDR3 loop spans 11 amino acids. CDR1 DFQATT and CDR2 SNEGSKA come from the germline V gene (reference sequence). V was cut by 5 bases and J by 6 bases, with 8 bases left in between. This entry belongs to a study of T cells in Graves' hyperthyroidism and ophthalmopathy. Study details: Peripheral blood draws took place at initial diagnosis, ahead of any treatment. Study results and caveats: A median about 6 months before onset, the model predicted ophthalmopathy.

Around 10 ml fresh peripheral blood yielded the PBMCs. Amplification of TCR beta CDR3 regions used RNA as the template. With the HTBI primer set, the TCR CDR3 went through a first round of RT-PCR. In TCRdb, the multiplex PCR reads were re-called with MiXCR into one record per CDR3 protein. Of over 400,000 distinct CDR3 sequences in the sample, about 20% were seen once. The chain carries TRBV20-1 and TRBJ2-1; either TRBD1 or TRBD2 may fit D (5 bases each). Sequences were obtained from blood. The TCR was taken from a woman between 65 and 79 years old with Graves' ophthalmopathy. The CDR3 DNA reads as TGCAGTGCTGGGACCCTCAATGAGCAGTTCTTC. It encodes CSAGTLNEQFF.